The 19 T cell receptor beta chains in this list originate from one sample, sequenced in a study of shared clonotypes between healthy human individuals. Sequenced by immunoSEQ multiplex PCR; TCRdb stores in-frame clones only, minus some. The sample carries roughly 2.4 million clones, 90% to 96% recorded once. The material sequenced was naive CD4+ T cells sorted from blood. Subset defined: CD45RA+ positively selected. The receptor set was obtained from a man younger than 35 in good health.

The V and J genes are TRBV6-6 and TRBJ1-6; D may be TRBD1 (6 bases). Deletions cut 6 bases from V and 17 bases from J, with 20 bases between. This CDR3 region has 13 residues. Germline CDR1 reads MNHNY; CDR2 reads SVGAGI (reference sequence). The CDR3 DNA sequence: TGTGCCAGCAGGGGAAGGGGGGGTCTCTTTATCCACTTT. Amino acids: CASRGRGGLFIHF.

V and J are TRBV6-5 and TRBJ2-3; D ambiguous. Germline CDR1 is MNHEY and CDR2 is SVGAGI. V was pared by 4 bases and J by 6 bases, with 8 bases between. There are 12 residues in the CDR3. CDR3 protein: CASSSKQDTQYF. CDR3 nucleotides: TGTGCCAGCAGTTCAAAGCAGGATACGCAGTATTTT.

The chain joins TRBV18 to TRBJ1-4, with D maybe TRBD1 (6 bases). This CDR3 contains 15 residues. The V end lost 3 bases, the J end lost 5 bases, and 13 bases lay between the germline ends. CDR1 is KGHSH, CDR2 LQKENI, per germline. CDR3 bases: TGTGCCAGCTCACCCTACGGACAGTCCAATGAAAAACTGTTTTTT. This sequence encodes CASSPYGQSNEKLFF.

The CDR3 protein is CASSDPGAVLTYEQYF. In DNA, the CDR3 is TGTGCCAGCAGCGATCCGGGAGCCGTTTTAACCTACGAGCAGTACTTC. The chain has TRBV5-4 and TRBJ2-7, with D possibly TRBD2 on 6 matching bases. This CDR3 is built from 16 residues. V lost 4 bases to trimming and J lost 2 bases, with 19 bases between them. Germline assignment: CDR1 SGHNT and CDR2 YYREEE (reference sequence).

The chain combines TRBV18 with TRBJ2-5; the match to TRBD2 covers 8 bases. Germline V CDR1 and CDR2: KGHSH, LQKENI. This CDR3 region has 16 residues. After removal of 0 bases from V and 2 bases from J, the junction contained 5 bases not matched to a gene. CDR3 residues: CASSPPVSGAQETQYF. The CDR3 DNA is TGTGCCAGCTCACCACCGGTTAGCGGGGCTCAAGAGACCCAGTACTTC.

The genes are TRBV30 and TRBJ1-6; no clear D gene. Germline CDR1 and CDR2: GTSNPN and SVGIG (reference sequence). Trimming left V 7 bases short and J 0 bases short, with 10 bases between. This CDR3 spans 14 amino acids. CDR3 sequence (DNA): TGTGCCTTTACAGTTAGCTCCTATAATTCACCCCTCCACTTT. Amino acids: CAFTVSSYNSPLHF.

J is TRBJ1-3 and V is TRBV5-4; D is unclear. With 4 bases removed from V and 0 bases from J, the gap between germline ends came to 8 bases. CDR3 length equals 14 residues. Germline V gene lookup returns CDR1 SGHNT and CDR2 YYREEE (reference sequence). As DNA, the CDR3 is TGTGCCAGCAGCCCGGATCTCTCTGGAAACACCATATATTTT. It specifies CASSPDLSGNTIYF. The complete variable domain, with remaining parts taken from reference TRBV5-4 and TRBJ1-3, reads ETGVTQSPTHLIKTRGQQVTLRCSSQSGHNTVSWYQQALGQGPQFIFQYYREEENGRGNFPPRFSGLQFPNYSSELNVNALELDDSALYLCASSPDLSGNTIYFGEGSWLTVV.

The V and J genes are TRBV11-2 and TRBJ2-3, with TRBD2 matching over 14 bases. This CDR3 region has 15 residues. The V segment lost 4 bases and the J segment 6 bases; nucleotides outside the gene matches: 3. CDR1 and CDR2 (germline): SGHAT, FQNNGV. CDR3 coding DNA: TGTGCCAGCAGCTGGGGACTAGCGGGGGTGGATACGCAGTATTTT. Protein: CASSWGLAGVDTQYF.

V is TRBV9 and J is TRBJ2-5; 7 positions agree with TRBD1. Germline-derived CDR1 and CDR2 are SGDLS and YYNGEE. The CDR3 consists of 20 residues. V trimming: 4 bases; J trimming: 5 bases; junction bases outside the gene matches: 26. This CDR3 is CASSLRGLGGTSSGTETQYF. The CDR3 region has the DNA TGTGCCAGCAGCTTAAGAGGTCTAGGGGGCACTAGTTCCGGGACGGAGACCCAGTACTTC.

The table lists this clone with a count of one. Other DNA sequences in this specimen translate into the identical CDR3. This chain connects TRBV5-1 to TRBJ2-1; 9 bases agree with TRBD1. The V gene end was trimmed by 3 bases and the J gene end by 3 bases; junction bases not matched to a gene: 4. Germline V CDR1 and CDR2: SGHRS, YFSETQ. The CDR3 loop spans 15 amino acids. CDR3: CASSSGTGLYNEQFF. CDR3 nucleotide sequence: TGCGCCAGCAGCTCCGGGACAGGGCTCTACAATGAGCAGTTCTTC. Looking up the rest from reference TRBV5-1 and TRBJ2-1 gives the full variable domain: KAGVTQTPRYLIKTRGQQVTLSCSPISGHRSVSWYQQTPGQGLQFLFEYFSETQRNKGNFPGRFSGRQFSNSRSEMNVSTLELGDSALYLCASSSGTGLYNEQFFGPGTRLTVL.

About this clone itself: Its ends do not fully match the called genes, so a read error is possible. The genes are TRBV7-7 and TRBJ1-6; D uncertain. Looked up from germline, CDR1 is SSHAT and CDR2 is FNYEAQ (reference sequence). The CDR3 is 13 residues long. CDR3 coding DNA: TGTGCTAGCAGCTTAGAAAGGAATTCACCCCTCCACTTT. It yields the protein CASSLERNSPLHF.

CDR3 residues: CASSFRDRDTEAFF. CDR3 in DNA: TGTGCCAGCAGCTTCCGGGACAGGGACACTGAAGCTTTCTTT. The chain uses TRBV5-6 and TRBJ1-1, with TRBD1 identical over 9 bases. Germline V lookup: CDR1 SGHDT, CDR2 YYEEEE. The J segment lost 3 bases and the V segment lost 2 bases, leaving 2 bases of the junction unmatched. This CDR3 is built from 14 residues.

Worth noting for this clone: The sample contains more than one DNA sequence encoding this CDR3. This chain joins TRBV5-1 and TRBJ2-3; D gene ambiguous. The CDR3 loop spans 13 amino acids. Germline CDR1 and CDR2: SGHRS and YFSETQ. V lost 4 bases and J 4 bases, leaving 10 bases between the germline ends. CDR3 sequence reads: CASSPPPSDTQYF. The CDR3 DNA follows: TGCGCCAGCAGCCCCCCGCCCTCAGATACGCAGTATTTT. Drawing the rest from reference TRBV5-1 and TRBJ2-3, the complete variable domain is KAGVTQTPRYLIKTRGQQVTLSCSPISGHRSVSWYQQTPGQGLQFLFEYFSETQRNKGNFPGRFSGRQFSNSRSEMNVSTLELGDSALYLCASSPPPSDTQYFGPGTRLTVL.

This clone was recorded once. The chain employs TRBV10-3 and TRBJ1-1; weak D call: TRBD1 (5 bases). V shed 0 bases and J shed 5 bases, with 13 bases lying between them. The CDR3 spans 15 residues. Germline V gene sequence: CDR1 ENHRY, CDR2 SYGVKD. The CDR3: CAISESQGPRTEAFF. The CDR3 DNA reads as TGTGCCATCAGTGAGTCCCAGGGCCCGAGGACTGAAGCTTTCTTT.

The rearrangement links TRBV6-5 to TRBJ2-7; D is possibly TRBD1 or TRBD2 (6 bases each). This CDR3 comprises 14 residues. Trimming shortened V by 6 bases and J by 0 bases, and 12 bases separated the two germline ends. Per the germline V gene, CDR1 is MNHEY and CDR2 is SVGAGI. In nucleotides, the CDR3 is TGTGCCAGCAGGAGGGGGGTAAGCTCCTACGAGCAGTACTTC. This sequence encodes CASRRGVSSYEQYF.

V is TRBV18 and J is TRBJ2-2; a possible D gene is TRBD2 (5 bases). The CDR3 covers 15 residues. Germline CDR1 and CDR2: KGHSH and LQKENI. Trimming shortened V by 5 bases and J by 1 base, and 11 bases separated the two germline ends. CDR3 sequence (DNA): TGTGCCAGCTCATTCAACGAGGGGAACACCGGGGAGCTGTTTTTT. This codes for CASSFNEGNTGELFF.

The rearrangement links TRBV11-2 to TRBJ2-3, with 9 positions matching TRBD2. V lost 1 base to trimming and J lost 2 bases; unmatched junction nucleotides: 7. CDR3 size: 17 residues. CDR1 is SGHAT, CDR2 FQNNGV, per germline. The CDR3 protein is CASSLVGASGATDTQYF. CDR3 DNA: TGTGCCAGCAGCTTAGTAGGGGCTAGCGGGGCCACAGATACGCAGTATTTT.

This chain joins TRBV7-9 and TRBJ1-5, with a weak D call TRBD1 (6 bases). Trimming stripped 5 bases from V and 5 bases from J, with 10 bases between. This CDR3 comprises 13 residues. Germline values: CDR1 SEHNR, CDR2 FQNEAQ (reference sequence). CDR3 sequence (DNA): TGTGCCAGCAGCCCCCGGACAGATCAGCCCCAGCATTTT. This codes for CASSPRTDQPQHF.

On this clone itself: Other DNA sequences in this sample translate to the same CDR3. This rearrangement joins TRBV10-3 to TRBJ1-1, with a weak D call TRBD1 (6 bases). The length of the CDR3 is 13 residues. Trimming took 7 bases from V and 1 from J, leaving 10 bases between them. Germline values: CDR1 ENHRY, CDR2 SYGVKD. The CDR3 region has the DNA TGTGCCATCACCAGGACAGAGAACACTGAAGCTTTCTTT. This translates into CAITRTENTEAFF.